This T cell receptor beta chain was sequenced for a study of shared clonotypes between healthy human individuals. Study results and caveats: Memory subsets generally showed lower estimated richness than naive subsets.

Cells designated naive CD8 were CD45RO-negative and were positively selected for CCR7, with terminally differentiated effector memory CD45RA+ cells excluded. Every subset had its genomic DNA shared out evenly among several immunoSEQ plates. Clones were read by immunoSEQ multiplex PCR, and TCRdb kept only the in-frame ones, dropping some. The sample has about 1,800,000 clones; around 96% are singletons. About this clone: Its antigen is undetermined.

J was trimmed by 0 bases and V by 5 bases; bases with no gene match: 5. Germline V lookup: CDR1 SGHAT, CDR2 FQNNGV. This CDR3 has 16 amino acids. J is TRBJ1-4 and V is TRBV11-2, with 8 nucleotides matching TRBD1. Sequenced input: naive CD8+ T cells sorted from blood. The TCR comes from a man younger than 30 in good health. The CDR3 is CASSVGQGATNEKLFF. DNA of the CDR3: TGTGCCAGCAGCGTTGGACAGGGTGCAACTAATGAAAAACTGTTTTTT.